These 6 T cell receptor beta chains share one sample of origin, sequenced in a study of human T cells and chemical hapten exposure. The time point here: pre-sensitization, week 0. Treatment described: therapeutic diphenylcyclopropenone sensitization with weekly scalp DPC. TCRdb re-called the RACE reads through MiXCR, storing one row per CDR3 protein. The table lists tens of thousands of distinct CDR3 sequences, about a tenth of them singletons. Specimen: whole blood, collected in connection with sensitization to the hapten diphenylcyclopropenone (DPC). The receptors stem from a woman aged 45-60 years with alopecia areata. Some clones in this sample may be carry-over from other donors' samples.

There are many counts of this clonotype. This CDR3 is CSVGGTSGPYEQYF. The CDR3 DNA reads TGCAGCGTTGGAGGGACTAGCGGACCCTACGAGCAGTACTTC. The chain joins TRBV29-1 to TRBJ2-7, with 11 bases identical to TRBD2. The V segment lost 4 bases and the J segment 2 bases; nucleotides outside the gene matches: 4. This CDR3 contains 14 residues. Germline V lookup: CDR1 SQVTM, CDR2 ANQGSEA.

This sequence joins TRBV10-3 and TRBJ1-4; D is ambiguous. The germline CDR1 and CDR2 sequences are ENHRY and SYGVKD. CDR3 size: 13 residues. Trimming pared 6 bases from V and 6 bases from J, leaving 11 bases between. The CDR3 region is CAISQRAYEKLFF. The CDR3 bases are TGTGCCATCAGCCAGCGGGCGTATGAAAAACTGTTTTTT.

This clonotype was counted at least ten times. The rearrangement links TRBV20-1 to TRBJ2-3; D is unresolved. Trimming removed 0 bases at V and 0 bases at J, with 7 bases between. The CDR3 consists of 14 residues. CDR1 DFQATT and CDR2 SNEGSKA come from the germline V gene (reference sequence). The CDR3 loop reads CSARDVSSTDTQYF. CDR3 coding DNA: TGCAGTGCTAGAGACGTCTCAAGCACAGATACGCAGTATTTT.

This chain connects TRBV7-9 to TRBJ2-2; D is unresolved. Germline V gene data show CDR1 as SEHNR and CDR2 as FQNEAQ (reference sequence). V was cut by 9 bases and J by 1 base, with 9 bases left in between. The CDR3 spans 13 residues. The CDR3 region is CARGYENTGELFF. DNA for the CDR3: TGTGCCAGGGGTTACGAGAACACCGGGGAGCTGTTTTTT.

In this sample, this clonotype turned up many times. The rearrangement uses TRBV30 and TRBJ1-1; D unclear. CDR1 is GTSNPN, CDR2 SVGIG, per germline (reference sequence). Trimming pared 3 bases from V and 5 bases from J, leaving 7 bases between. CDR3 length: 11 amino acids. This chain's CDR3 is CAWRSRTEAFF. CDR3 sequence (DNA): TGTGCCTGGAGAAGTCGAACTGAAGCTTTCTTT.

This clonotype was seen a handful of times. The V gene is TRBV18, the J gene TRBJ2-3; D is perhaps TRBD1 (6 bases). CDR1 is KGHSH, CDR2 LQKENI, per germline. Deletions cut 1 base from V and 6 bases from J, with 17 bases between. The CDR3 loop spans 16 amino acids. The CDR3 region is CASSPRPALGADTQYF. For the CDR3, the DNA is TGTGCCAGCTCACCACGCCCAGCGCTGGGGGCCGATACGCAGTATTTT.